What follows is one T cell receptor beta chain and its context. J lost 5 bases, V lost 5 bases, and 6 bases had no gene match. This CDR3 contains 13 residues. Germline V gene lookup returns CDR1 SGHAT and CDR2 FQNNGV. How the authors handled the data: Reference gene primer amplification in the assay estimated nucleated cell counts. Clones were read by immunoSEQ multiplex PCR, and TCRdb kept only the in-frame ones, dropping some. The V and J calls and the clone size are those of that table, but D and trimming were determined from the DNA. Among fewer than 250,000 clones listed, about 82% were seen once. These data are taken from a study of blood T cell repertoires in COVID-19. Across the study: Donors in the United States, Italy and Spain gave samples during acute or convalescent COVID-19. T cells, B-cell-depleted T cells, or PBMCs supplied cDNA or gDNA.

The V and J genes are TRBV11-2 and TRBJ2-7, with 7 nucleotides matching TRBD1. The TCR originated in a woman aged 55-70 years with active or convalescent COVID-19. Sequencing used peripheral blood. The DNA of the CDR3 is TGTGCCAGCAGCACCCAGACAGGGAACGAGCAGTACGTC. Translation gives CASSTQTGNEQYV.